This T cell receptor beta chain was sequenced in a study of blood T cell repertoires in COVID-19. The germline V and J ends were trimmed by 0 bases and 4 bases, with 14 bases remaining between them. The germline V gene encodes CDR1 SGHRS and CDR2 YFSETQ. The CDR3 consists of 16 residues. Cohort placement rested on clinical history that participants reported themselves. Among Cohort 3 donors, those recovered had two negative PCRs, clearance, or symptom resolution. The data were produced by immunoSEQ multiplex PCR, yet TCRdb's version contains in-frame clones alone and is incomplete. The sample records about 240,000 clones, more than 85% being singletons.

This clonotype originated in a woman in her twenties or thirties who had recovered from COVID-19. Sequences were obtained from PBMCs or T cells enriched from blood (not recorded which). V is TRBV5-1 and J is TRBJ2-1; D is perhaps TRBD1 (6 bases). CDR3: CASSLEVRQVYNEQFF. For the CDR3, the DNA is TGCGCCAGCAGCTTGGAAGTTCGACAGGTATACAATGAGCAGTTCTTC.